The T cell receptor beta chain under discussion was sequenced for a study of CD8 T cells in Susac syndrome. Study context: Treatment status at blood draw for the Susac syndrome patients was therapy-naive, corticosteroids, or intravenous immunoglobulin alone. Findings of the study overall: Susac-specific public clones were found in total CD8+ and CD8+ TEMRA repertoires, numbering some 15 and five, respectively.

A quantity of about 0.5 to 1 ug RNA underwent reverse transcription using random hexamers. In TCRdb, the immunoSEQ multiplex PCR reads were re-called with MiXCR into one record per CDR3 protein. The table lists roughly 100,000 distinct CDR3 sequences, approximately 94% of them singletons. This clonotype is a singleton in its sample. Antigen specificity is unknown. The CDR3 has 15 residues. V lost 5 bases, J lost 0 bases, and 3 bases stayed unmatched. Germline V gene data show CDR1 as SEHNR and CDR2 as FQNEAQ (reference sequence). V usage is TRBV7-9 and J usage is TRBJ2-3, with 9 bases matching TRBD2. This TCR was sampled from a human donor with Susac syndrome. Sequencing input: CD8+ T cells from PBMCs. This CDR3 is CASSRGLASTDTQYF. CDR3 coding DNA: TGTGCCAGCAGCCGCGGACTAGCGAGCACAGATACGCAGTATTTT.